The sequence of this T cell receptor (beta chain) was determined in a study of T cell changes during pregnancy in multiple sclerosis (dated 2019 in TCRdb). General notes on the study: In women with multiple sclerosis, the researchers looked at how the T cell repertoire shifted as pregnancy progressed.

Library prep was done by the immunoSEQ multiplex PCR assay. TCRdb holds this immuneACCESS table with in-frame rearrangements only. Some clones are missing; in checked studies, unresolved V genes explain under half, and the rest has no known cause. Present in this sample are about 58,000 clones, approximately 93% of which were seen just once. The biggest ten clones account for approximately 3.8% of the sample. A word on this clone: This receptor's antigen is unknown. No much larger clone exists at a distance of one base, and base qualities are not known.

From cysteine to phenylalanine, the CDR3 is 12 amino acids long. Here the CDR3 DNA is all that survives: 36 bases in frame from base 1. Relative to germline, V is 2 bases shorter and J is 6 bases shorter, with 7 bases between their ends. CDR1 and CDR2 are read off the germline V gene as WSHSY and SAAADI. The origin of this receptor is a female donor with multiple sclerosis, enrolled in a pregnancy study. This chain is built from TRBV10-2 and TRBJ1-1; confidence is insufficient to name the D gene. The source was CD8+ T cells from peripheral blood mononuclear cells, collected in the second trimester of pregnancy. This receptor has the CDR3 CASSEAGSEAFF. The nucleotides are TGCGCCAGCAGTGAGGCCGGGTCTGAAGCTTTCTTT.